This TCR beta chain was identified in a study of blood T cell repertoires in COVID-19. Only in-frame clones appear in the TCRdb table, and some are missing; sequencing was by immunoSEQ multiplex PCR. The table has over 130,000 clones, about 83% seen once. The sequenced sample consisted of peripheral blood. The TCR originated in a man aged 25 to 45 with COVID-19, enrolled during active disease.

This CDR3 reads CASSGAQGSTDTQYF. The CDR3 nucleotides are TGTGCCAGCTCAGGGGCACAGGGGAGCACAGATACGCAGTATTTT. The V gene is TRBV18, the J gene TRBJ2-3, with 7 bases identical to TRBD1. The CDR3 is 15 amino acids. Germline CDR1 KGHSH, CDR2 LQKENI. V lost 5 bases, J lost 0 bases, and 5 bases stayed unmatched.